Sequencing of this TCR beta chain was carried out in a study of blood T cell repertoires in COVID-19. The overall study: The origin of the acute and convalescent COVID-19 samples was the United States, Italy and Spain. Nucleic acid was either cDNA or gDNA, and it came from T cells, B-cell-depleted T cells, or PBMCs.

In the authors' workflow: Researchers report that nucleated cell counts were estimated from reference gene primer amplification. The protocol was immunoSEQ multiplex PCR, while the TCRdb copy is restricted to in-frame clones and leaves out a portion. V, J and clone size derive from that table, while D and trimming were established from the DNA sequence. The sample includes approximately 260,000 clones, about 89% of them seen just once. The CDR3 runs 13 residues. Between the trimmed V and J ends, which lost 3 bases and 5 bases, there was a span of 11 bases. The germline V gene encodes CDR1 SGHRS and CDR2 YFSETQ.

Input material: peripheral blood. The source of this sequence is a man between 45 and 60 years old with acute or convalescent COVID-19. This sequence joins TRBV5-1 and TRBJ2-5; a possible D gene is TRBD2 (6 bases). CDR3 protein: CASSWQAGETQYF. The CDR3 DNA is TGCGCCAGCAGCTGGCAGGCGGGGGAGACCCAGTACTTC.